Listed here are 27 T cell receptor beta chains from one sample, sequenced in a study of cytomegalovirus exposure and HLA in healthy donors. The PCR used 60 Vbeta and 13 Jbeta primers. Profiling relied on immunoSEQ multiplex PCR, and the TCRdb table lists in-frame clones only, not all of them. The sample contains 85,000 to 100,000 clones, around 86% of which appear only once. Sequencing was performed on PBMCs. These receptors originate from a man aged 25 to 40 in good health and CMV-seropositive.

This chain connects TRBV2 to TRBJ2-1, with 9 bases matching TRBD2. The germline V gene has CDR1 SNHLY and CDR2 FYNNEI. The CDR3 sequence is 18 residues long. V lost 7 bases, J lost 1 base, and 14 bases stayed unmatched. The CDR3 protein is CASIPPAGGVISYNEQFF. For the CDR3, the DNA is TGTGCCAGCATCCCCCCAGCGGGAGGAGTTATATCCTACAATGAGCAGTTCTTC.

The gene calls are TRBV5-1 and TRBJ2-7, with TRBD2 identical over 7 bases. Looked up from germline, CDR1 is SGHRS and CDR2 is YFSETQ. Unmatched junction bases numbered 3, after V lost 4 bases and J lost 2 bases. This CDR3 region has 13 residues. CDR3 nucleotides: TGCGCCAGCAGCGGCGGGAGTACCTACGAGCAGTACTTC. It codes for CASSGGSTYEQYF.

The chain links TRBV28 to TRBJ2-1; maybe TRBD1 (5 bases). Germline V lookup: CDR1 MDHEN, CDR2 SYDVKM. Trimming stripped 2 bases from V and 8 bases from J, with 10 bases between. The CDR3 contains 13 residues. The CDR3 here is CASSLPGFDEQFF. The DNA of the CDR3 is TGTGCCAGCAGTTTACCAGGGTTCGATGAGCAGTTCTTC.

The CDR3 protein is CSVASGRAQETQYF. The DNA for the CDR3 is TGCAGCGTTGCTAGCGGGAGGGCCCAAGAGACCCAGTACTTC. The chain links TRBV29-1 to TRBJ2-5; TRBD2 aligns across 12 bases. From germline, CDR1 is SQVTM and CDR2 ANQGSEA. This CDR3 has 14 amino acids. Germline trimming cut 4 bases from V and 1 base from J; bases unmatched to any gene: 1.

This clone was found once. This chain joins TRBV5-6 and TRBJ1-6, with TRBD1 matching 7 bases. V dropped 3 bases and J dropped 3; count of bases not matched to a gene: 6. CDR3 size: 16 residues. CDR1 is SGHDT, CDR2 YYEEEE, per germline. The CDR3 sequence is CASSSTGNYYNSPLHF. The CDR3 coding sequence is TGTGCCAGCAGCTCGACAGGGAACTACTATAATTCACCCCTCCACTTT.

This clone is a singleton in its sample. The rearrangement uses TRBV6-4 and TRBJ2-7; 7 bases are a match to TRBD1. V was pared by 7 bases and J by 3 bases, with 12 bases of the junction left unmatched. Germline-derived CDR1 and CDR2 are MRHNA and SNTAGT. CDR3 length: 15 amino acids. The CDR3 region has the DNA TGTGCCAGCACCTTTAAGGACAGGTCAAACTACGAGCAGTACTTC. This codes for CASTFKDRSNYEQYF.

This clone was observed once. The chain recombines TRBV27 with TRBJ2-5; 9 bases are a match to TRBD2. The DNA matches TRBJ2-7 better at its end, which makes the J call doubtful. CDR1 and CDR2 (germline): MNHEY, SMNVEV (reference sequence). This CDR3 spans 14 amino acids. CDR3 sequence reads: CASMSSGRSYEQYF. The CDR3 DNA is TGTGCCAGCATGTCGAGCGGGAGGTCCTACGAGCAGTACTTC.

The genes are TRBV10-3 and TRBJ2-7, with 11 bases that match TRBD1. CDR3 length equals 17 residues. Germline assignment: CDR1 ENHRY and CDR2 SYGVKD. V shed 3 bases and J 6 bases; nucleotides not matched to a gene: 13. CDR3 bases: TGTGCCATCAGTGAATTCCCCGGGACAGGGGGGCCTTCCGAGCAGTACTTC. Protein sequence: CAISEFPGTGGPSEQYF.

The chain joins TRBV7-9 to TRBJ1-4, with 7 positions matching TRBD1. CDR1 is SEHNR, CDR2 FQNEAQ, per germline (reference sequence). After removal of 5 bases from V and 3 bases from J, the junction contained 9 bases not matched to a gene. The CDR3 has 16 residues. CDR3 in DNA: TGTGCCAGCAGCGGTTTCACAGGGGCGGCTAATGAAAAACTGTTTTTT. Encoded protein: CASSGFTGAANEKLFF. The full variable domain, its missing parts supplied by reference TRBV7-9 and TRBJ1-4, is DTGVSQNPRHKITKRGQNVTFRCDPISEHNRLYWYRQTLGQGPEFLTYFQNEAQLEKSRLLSDRFSAERPKGSFSTLEIQRTEQGDSAMYLCASSGFTGAANEKLFFGSGTQLSVL.

In the case of this clone: Other nucleotide sequences in the sample specify the same CDR3. V and J are TRBV18 and TRBJ2-7, with D perhaps TRBD1 (6 bases). The germline V gene encodes CDR1 KGHSH and CDR2 LQKENI. V shed 3 bases and J shed 5 bases, with 8 bases lying between them. This CDR3 has 12 amino acids. CDR3 coding DNA: TGTGCCAGCTCACCCTCAGGGGACGAGCAGTACTTC. Translation: CASSPSGDEQYF.

The chain carries TRBV11-2 and TRBJ1-2, with D tentatively TRBD1 (6 bases). Germline CDR1 and CDR2: SGHAT and FQNNGV. Deletions cut 1 base from V and 0 bases from J, with 12 bases between. CDR3 length: 16 amino acids. CDR3 nucleotide sequence: TGTGCCAGCAGCTTAGGATGGGACACAGCTAACTATGGCTACACCTTC. Residues: CASSLGWDTANYGYTF.

This rearrangement joins TRBV18 to TRBJ1-1, with a weak D call TRBD1 (5 bases). The CDR3 spans 17 residues. V dropped 2 bases and J dropped 5 bases, with 21 bases sitting between them. Germline V lookup: CDR1 KGHSH, CDR2 LQKENI. The DNA of the CDR3 is TGTGCCAGCTCACCAACGACAGTTCGGGCAGGCCGGACTGAAGCTTTCTTT. Translated: CASSPTTVRAGRTEAFF.

This chain connects TRBV18 to TRBJ2-7, with 9 bases aligning to TRBD1. Unmatched junction bases numbered 10, after V lost 6 bases and J lost 1 base. The CDR3 is 16 residues long. Germline CDR1 reads KGHSH; CDR2 reads LQKENI. The CDR3 DNA reads as TGTGCCAGCTCCCCCGGACAGGGGACAGGTTCCTACGAGCAGTACTTC. Translation: CASSPGQGTGSYEQYF.

The chain joins TRBV21-1 to TRBJ2-7; TRBD2, the D gene given by the table, was not confirmed from the DNA. TRBV21-1 is described as a pseudogene. The CDR3 has 20 residues. CDR3 bases: TGTGCCAGCAGCAACCACACTAGCCAAACATCCCTTAGAGGCTCCTACGAGCAGTACTTC. Its protein product is CASSNHTSQTSLRGSYEQYF.

This clone was detected only once. The genes are TRBV5-1 and TRBJ1-2; 8 bases match TRBD1. The CDR3 spans 14 residues. Germline V CDR1 and CDR2: SGHRS, YFSETQ. With V trimmed by 2 bases and J by 8 bases, 8 bases remained unmatched. The CDR3 loop reads CASSLDPGGLGYTF. For the CDR3, the DNA is TGCGCCAGCAGCTTAGATCCAGGGGGCTTAGGCTACACCTTC.

The rearrangement joins TRBV9 to TRBJ1-2; possibly TRBD1 for D (6 bases). Germline V gives CDR1 SGDLS, CDR2 YYNGEE. V was clipped by 3 bases and J by 0 bases, with 21 bases between them. The CDR3 is made up of 18 amino acids. The CDR3 DNA is TGTGCCAGCAGCGCCATACCGGGACAAGGGCATCCTAACTATGGCTACACCTTC. Its protein product is CASSAIPGQGHPNYGYTF.

This chain joins TRBV28 and TRBJ2-5; the D is unclear. The J call may be mistaken, given a closer DNA end match to TRBJ2-7. Germline values: CDR1 MDHEN, CDR2 SYDVKM. The CDR3 extends over 15 amino acids. The CDR3 bases are TGTGCCAGCAGTTTATCGAAGACAAATACCTACGAGCAGTACTTC. Amino acids: CASSLSKTNTYEQYF.

The chain links TRBV28 to TRBJ1-1; 8 bases align to TRBD1. With 8 bases clipped from V and 7 bases from J, the junction kept 6 bases outside the gene matches. There are 12 residues in the CDR3. Germline V gene lookup returns CDR1 MDHEN and CDR2 SYDVKM. This chain's CDR3 is CASWGQEGEAFF. CDR3 DNA: TGTGCCAGCTGGGGACAGGAGGGTGAAGCTTTCTTT.

This clone was seen more than once but under ten times. This chain links TRBV28 with TRBJ2-2; D perhaps matches TRBD1 (8 bases). CDR1 MDHEN and CDR2 SYDVKM come from the germline V gene. The CDR3 is made up of 16 amino acids. The V gene lost 5 bases and the J gene lost 6 bases, with 19 bases spanning the gap. In DNA form, the CDR3 reads TGTGCCAGCAGTCCACCTCAGGGGGCGGGGGCCGGGGAGCTGTTTTTT. Translated: CASSPPQGAGAGELFF. Variable domain in full (rest from reference TRBV28 and TRBJ2-2): DVKVTQSSRYLVKRTGEKVFLECVQDMDHENMFWYRQDPGLGLRLIYFSYDVKMKEKGDIPEGYSVSREKKERFSLILESASTNQTSMYLCASSPPQGAGAGELFFGEGSRLTVL.

This sequence joins TRBV27 and TRBJ2-7; 8 nucleotides line up with TRBD2. The germline V gene encodes CDR1 MNHEY and CDR2 SMNVEV (reference sequence). The CDR3 covers 15 residues. The V segment lost 5 bases and the J segment 2 bases; nucleotides outside the gene matches: 8. CDR3 in DNA: TGTGCCAGCAGTCCCCTGACTAGCGCCACCTACGAGCAGTACTTC. Translating gives CASSPLTSATYEQYF.

The chain has TRBV5-1 and TRBJ2-7, with D possibly TRBD1 on 5 matching bases. This CDR3 comprises 15 residues. The V end was cut by 0 bases, the J end by 2 bases, with 12 bases between. Germline-derived CDR1 and CDR2 are SGHRS and YFSETQ. This chain's CDR3 is CASSLETVTAYEQYF. The CDR3 DNA sequence: TGCGCCAGCAGCTTGGAGACAGTCACAGCCTACGAGCAGTACTTC.

This chain uses TRBV27 with TRBJ2-1, with TRBD2 matching 8 bases. V gave up 8 bases and J gave up 6 bases; unmatched junction bases: 6. This CDR3 is 13 amino acids long. Germline loops: CDR1 MNHEY, CDR2 SMNVEV (reference sequence). CDR3 sequence reads: CASAGLAPNEQFF. The CDR3 coding sequence is TGTGCCAGCGCCGGACTAGCCCCCAATGAGCAGTTCTTC.

This clone occurred a few times. J is TRBJ1-1 and V is TRBV2; 10 bases are shared with TRBD1. Looked up from germline, CDR1 is SNHLY and CDR2 is FYNNEI. Trimming took 4 bases from V and 1 from J; bases not matched to a gene: 0. The CDR3 is 14 residues long. The CDR3 coding sequence is TGTGCCAGCAGTGGACAGGGGGCGAACACTGAAGCTTTCTTT. This encodes CASSGQGANTEAFF. Supplemented by reference TRBV2 and TRBJ1-1, the full variable domain reads EPEVTQTPSHQVTQMGQEVILRCVPISNHLYFYWYRQILGQKVEFLVSFYNNEISEKSEIFDDQFSVERPDGSNFTLKIRSTKLEDSAMYFCASSGQGANTEAFFGQGTRLTVV.

This clone was seen a single time. This chain links TRBV29-1 with TRBJ1-1; TRBD1 aligns across 7 bases. CDR1 is SQVTM, CDR2 ANQGSEA, per germline. Trimming took 6 bases from V and 0 from J; bases not matched to a gene: 1. The CDR3 runs 12 residues. The CDR3 DNA is TGCAGCGTAACAGGGGTGAACACTGAAGCTTTCTTT. As protein: CSVTGVNTEAFF.

The V gene is TRBV6-1, the J gene TRBJ2-7; tentative D call: TRBD1 (6 bases). The CDR3 extends over 15 amino acids. Germline CDR1 and CDR2: MNHNS and SASEGT. Trimming cost V 4 bases and J 0 bases, with 13 bases left between them. This chain's CDR3 is CASSARDTSSYEQYF. CDR3 nucleotide sequence: TGTGCCAGCAGTGCCCGGGACACGAGCTCCTACGAGCAGTACTTC.

Remarks on this clone: At one boundary the junction diverges from the germline segment, which might be a read error. CDR3 nucleotide sequence: TGTGCCTGGAGTGTACTACCAGGGAAGGACTTC. Protein sequence: CAWSVLPGKDF. The rearrangement uses TRBV30 and TRBJ2-5; D perhaps matches TRBD1 (5 bases). The length of the CDR3 is 11 residues. The V gene's germline CDR1 is GTSNPN and CDR2 SVGIG (reference sequence). The whole variable domain, remainder taken from reference TRBV30 and TRBJ2-5, is SQTIHQWPATLVQPVGSPLSLECTVEGTSNPNLYWYRQAAGRGLQLLFYSVGIGQISSEVPQNLSASRPQDRQFILSSKKLLLSDSGFYLCAWSVLPGKDFGPGTRLLVL.

This clone was recorded only once. This chain links TRBV5-4 with TRBJ2-1; 7 nucleotides align to TRBD2. The V segment lost 4 bases and the J segment 7 bases; nucleotides outside the gene matches: 11. The germline V gene encodes CDR1 SGHNT and CDR2 YYREEE (reference sequence). The CDR3 has 15 residues. DNA of the CDR3: TGTGCCAGCAGCCGACCCGGGACTAATACTAATGAGCAGTTCTTC. It codes for CASSRPGTNTNEQFF.